This T cell receptor beta chain was recorded in a study of OX40 agonist ivuxolimab in advanced cancers. Broadly, across the study: Ivuxolimab was a fully human IgG2 agonistic monoclonal antibody targeting the costimulatory receptor OX40 (CD134). The paper reports the monotherapy dose-escalation portion (N of about 47 patients) of the phase I ivuxolimab trial. Intravenous ivuxolimab was administered to patients every 2 weeks at six dose levels: 0.01, 0.1, 0.3, 1.5, 3 and 10 mg/kg. In the dose-escalation cohort, roughly 80% of patients were male, and the mean age was approximately 60 years, with a range of roughly 23 to 85. Of the roughly 54 dose-escalation patients, hepatocellular carcinoma was present in 19, melanoma in approximately 15, renal cell carcinoma in 9 and head and neck cancer in 9. Partial responses occurred in three dose-escalation patients, of whom one had hepatocellular carcinoma and two had cutaneous melanoma. Prior anti-PD-1, anti-PD-L1 or anti-CTLA-4 therapy was permitted, and checkpoint inhibitors had been received by about 44% of dose-escalation patients. Peripheral TCRbeta sequencing was intended to test whether TCR sequence diversity was altered and clonal T-cell expansion was caused by ivuxolimab.

Patients with a history of autoimmune disease or receiving systemic immunosuppression were excluded from the trial. In every dose cohort, peripheral blood was drawn for TCR sequencing at baseline, cycle 4 day 1, and cycle 7 day 1. The samples were drawn from a first-in-human, open-label, multicenter phase I dose-escalation trial of ivuxolimab. Adults with locally advanced or metastatic head and neck squamous cell, hepatocellular, melanoma or renal cell carcinoma were enrolled in the trial. Before TCR sequencing, CD4+ and CD8+ T cells were separately sorted from peripheral blood. Results and caveats for the whole study, not just this receptor: Antigen specificity was not determined for the clonally expanded peripheral T cells. Partial responders in the 0.1-3.0 mg/kg groups had among the lowest normalized peripheral clonal expansion, especially among CD8+ T cells. After ivuxolimab, CD8+ T cells had more expanded clones than CD4+ T cells on average. Low levels of normalized T-cell clonal expansion were also seen in some patients who did not respond. Clonal expansion of both CD4+ and CD8+ blood T cells was observed from baseline to week 6 at doses 0.1 to 3.0 mg/kg.

Genomic DNA was extracted from sorted cells for sequencing of the TCRbeta CDR3 region. TCRbeta CDR3 regions were sequenced using the immunoSEQ Assay. As stored in TCRdb, this immuneACCESS dataset retains in-frame rearrangements with V and J assigned. A fraction of the clones does not appear; measured against another copy, unresolved V genes explain less than half of the discrepancy, and the remainder lacks a known reason. This sample is represented by tens of thousands of clones; approximately 91% of them were singletons. The ten most abundant clones make up roughly 18% of the sample. The CDR3 holds 15 amino acids from the cysteine to the phenylalanine. Only the CDR3 DNA stays, 45 bases, in frame from base 1. V gives up 5 bases and J gives up 8 bases, and the segment between their germline ends measures 18 bases. Per the germline V gene, SGHVS is the CDR1 and FNYEAQ is the CDR2. Comment on this clone: What antigen it recognizes has not been identified. Base qualities are missing; no much larger clone stands one base away.

This receptor was taken from an adult with an advanced solid tumor such as melanoma, head and neck, liver or kidney cancer. Sequencing was performed on CD4+ or CD8+ T cells sorted from blood, taken in a trial of the OX40 agonist ivuxolimab. The chain was built from TRBV7-6 and TRBJ1-4; the D gene lacks a confident call. The nucleotide sequence is TGTGCCAGCAGCAAAAGTGGCAGCGGGAGGGAAAAACTGTTTTTT. This is translated as CASSKSGSGREKLFF.